One and the same sample provided the 16 T cell receptor beta chains below, sequenced in a study of beta chain features in type 1 diabetes. Sequencing targeted expressed TCRB transcripts, as all isolated RNA had been reverse transcribed. Clones were sequenced by immunoSEQ multiplex PCR, and TCRdb holds only the in-frame ones, with some missing. The sample holds roughly 250,000 clones, around 68% seen once. Material for sequencing was naive CD4+ T cells from blood. The receptor source for this set is a man aged 25-40 years in good health.

This clone was seen a few times. The chain links TRBV13 to TRBJ2-1; D gene uncertain. Germline V gene lookup returns CDR1 PRHDT and CDR2 FYEKMQ (reference sequence). Between the trimmed V and J ends, which lost 6 bases and 8 bases, there was a span of 20 bases. The CDR3 contains 15 residues. The CDR3 sequence: CASSFIRNVADEQFF. CDR3 coding DNA: TGTGCCAGCAGTTTCATCCGCAACGTCGCCGATGAGCAGTTCTTC.

The chain joins TRBV30 to TRBJ1-1; D remains unclear. CDR1 is GTSNPN and CDR2 is SVGIG in the germline V gene (reference sequence). This CDR3 contains 12 residues. Trimming shortened V by 0 bases and J by 7 bases, and 9 bases separated the two germline ends. As DNA, the CDR3 is TGTGCCTGGAGTGTAGGGTATGTTGAAGCTTTCTTT. This encodes CAWSVGYVEAFF.

This clone has just one count. This chain connects TRBV18 to TRBJ2-1; TRBD1 is a possible D gene (5 bases). Deletions cut 2 bases from V and 0 bases from J, with 8 bases between. The length of the CDR3 is 15 residues. Germline CDR1 reads KGHSH; CDR2 reads LQKENI. For the CDR3, the DNA is TGTGCCAGCTCACCAAGACAGAGCTCCTACAATGAGCAGTTCTTC. It encodes CASSPRQSSYNEQFF.

V gene TRBV6-6 combines with J gene TRBJ2-1; 8 bases align to TRBD2. The CDR3 covers 14 residues. J gave up 5 bases and V 6 bases, and 6 bases lay outside the gene matches. Germline CDR1 reads MNHNY; CDR2 reads SVGAGI (reference sequence). CDR3 in DNA: TGTGCCAGCAGCTACACTAGCGGCGACAATGAGCAGTTCTTC. Translation: CASSYTSGDNEQFF.

The chain employs TRBV30 and TRBJ2-2, with D possibly being TRBD1 or TRBD2 (7 bases each). This CDR3 spans 14 amino acids. Germline CDR1 GTSNPN, CDR2 SVGIG (reference sequence). Trimming took off 8 bases at V and 2 bases at J, with 15 bases between the two ends. The CDR3 region has the DNA TGTGCCCACAGGGGCGGGGGTAACACCGGGGAGCTGTTTTTT. This gives the protein CAHRGGGNTGELFF.

This clone was seen a single time. The V call is TRBV10-3, the J call TRBJ2-5; unclear D gene. The germline gives CDR1 ENHRY, CDR2 SYGVKD. V was clipped by 2 bases and J by 2 bases, with 12 bases between them. The CDR3 length is 15 residues. In nucleotides, the CDR3 is TGTGCCATCAGTGAGGCTGGAACAGTACAAGAGACCCAGTACTTC. Its protein product is CAISEAGTVQETQYF.

The rearrangement uses TRBV10-2 and TRBJ2-5; TRBD1 might be the D (6 bases). The V end lost 5 bases, the J end lost 6 bases, and 13 bases lay between the germline ends. From germline, CDR1 is WSHSY and CDR2 SAAADI. There are 13 residues in the CDR3. CDR3: CASSNTGRKTQYF. The CDR3 nucleotides are TGCGCCAGCAGTAACACAGGGCGGAAGACCCAGTACTTC.

V usage is TRBV7-2 and J usage is TRBJ2-3, with no clear D. V shed 4 bases and J shed 4 bases, with 6 bases lying between them. The CDR3 totals 12 residues. Germline CDR1 and CDR2: SGHTA and FQGNSA. The CDR3 reads CASSSLADTQYF. CDR3 in DNA: TGTGCCAGCAGCTCCCTAGCAGATACGCAGTATTTT.

The CDR3 bases are TGTGCCTGGAGCAGGGGACGGTCTAACTATGGCTACACCTTC. Protein: CAWSRGRSNYGYTF. The V and J genes are TRBV30 and TRBJ1-2; D possibly corresponds to TRBD1 (6 bases). The germline CDR1 and CDR2 sequences are GTSNPN and SVGIG (reference sequence). This CDR3 is 14 amino acids long. The germline V and J ends were trimmed by 3 bases and 0 bases, with 11 bases remaining between them. The full variable domain, its missing parts supplied by reference TRBV30 and TRBJ1-2, is SQTIHQWPATLVQPVGSPLSLECTVEGTSNPNLYWYRQAAGRGLQLLFYSVGIGQISSEVPQNLSASRPQDRQFILSSKKLLLSDSGFYLCAWSRGRSNYGYTFGSGTRLTVV.

About this clone itself: Other nucleotide sequences in the sample specify the same CDR3. The chain combines TRBV10-3 with TRBJ2-7; D is unclear. The CDR3 extends over 11 amino acids. Germline V gene sequence: CDR1 ENHRY, CDR2 SYGVKD. V was trimmed by 4 bases and J by 0 bases, leaving 1 base between them. The CDR3 region is CAISASYEQYF. DNA of the CDR3: TGTGCCATCAGTGCCTCCTACGAGCAGTACTTC.

The chain recombines TRBV11-2 with TRBJ2-5, with TRBD2 identical over 7 bases. The CDR3 spans 17 residues. CDR1 is SGHAT, CDR2 FQNNGV, per germline. The trim removed 1 base at V and 2 bases at J, leaving 10 bases unmatched. The DNA of the CDR3 is TGTGCCAGCAGCTTAGGTGCGACTAGCTGGGGTCAAGAGACCCAGTACTTC. Its protein product is CASSLGATSWGQETQYF.

This clone has more than one count but fewer than ten. The V call is TRBV7-2, the J call TRBJ2-5; D is ambiguous. V gave up 1 base and J gave up 6 bases, with 15 bases separating them. The CDR3 has 15 amino acids. Germline values: CDR1 SGHTA, CDR2 FQGNSA. The CDR3 sequence is CASSLGTSPRQTQYF. CDR3 DNA sequence: TGTGCCAGCAGCTTAGGGACCTCCCCGAGGCAGACCCAGTACTTC.

This chain uses TRBV14 with TRBJ2-4; D might be TRBD1 or TRBD2, each matching 5 bases. V was trimmed by 1 base and J by 4 bases, leaving 17 bases between them. The germline V gene has CDR1 SGHDN and CDR2 FVKESK. The CDR3 is 17 residues long. The CDR3 is CASSQGLRGEPKNIQYF. CDR3 coding DNA: TGTGCCAGCAGCCAAGGACTTCGGGGCGAACCAAAAAACATTCAGTACTTC.

The rearrangement uses TRBV6-6 and TRBJ2-7; possibly TRBD1 for D (6 bases). The CDR3 contains 13 residues. The germline gives CDR1 MNHNY, CDR2 SVGAGI (reference sequence). The V gene lost 2 bases and the J gene lost 9 bases, with 14 bases spanning the gap. The CDR3 DNA reads as TGTGCCAGCAGTTACCCTGGGACACAAGTGCAGTACTTC. Protein product: CASSYPGTQVQYF.

The chain combines TRBV4-1 with TRBJ2-4, with 8 bases lining up with TRBD2. The CDR3 has 18 amino acids. V shed 2 bases, J shed 2 bases, and the junction held 11 bases outside the gene matches. Germline-derived CDR1 and CDR2 are MGHRA and YSYEKL. In DNA, the CDR3 is TGCGCCAGCAGCCAACTACCGGGACTAGAACTATCCAAAAACATTCAGTACTTC. As protein: CASSQLPGLELSKNIQYF.

The chain employs TRBV30 and TRBJ2-7; 8 positions match TRBD2. Germline V CDR1 and CDR2: GTSNPN, SVGIG (reference sequence). Trimming cost V 3 bases and J 5 bases; bases outside gene matches: 12. The CDR3 has 15 residues. Written as DNA, the CDR3 is TGTGCCTGGAGGTACTCGGGACTAGTCACCCACGAGCAGTACTTC. This codes for CAWRYSGLVTHEQYF.